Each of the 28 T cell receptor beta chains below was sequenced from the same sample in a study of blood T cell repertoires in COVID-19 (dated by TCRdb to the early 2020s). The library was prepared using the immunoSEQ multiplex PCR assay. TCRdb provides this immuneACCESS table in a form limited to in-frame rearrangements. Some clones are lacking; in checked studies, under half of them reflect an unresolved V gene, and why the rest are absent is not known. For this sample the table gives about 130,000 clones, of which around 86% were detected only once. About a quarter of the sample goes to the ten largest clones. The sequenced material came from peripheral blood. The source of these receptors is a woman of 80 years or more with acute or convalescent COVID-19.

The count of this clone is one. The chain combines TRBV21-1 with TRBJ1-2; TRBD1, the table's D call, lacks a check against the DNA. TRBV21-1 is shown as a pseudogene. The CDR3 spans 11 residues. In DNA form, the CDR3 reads TGTGCCACCAGGACAGTTAATGGCTACACCTTC. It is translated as CATRTVNGYTF.

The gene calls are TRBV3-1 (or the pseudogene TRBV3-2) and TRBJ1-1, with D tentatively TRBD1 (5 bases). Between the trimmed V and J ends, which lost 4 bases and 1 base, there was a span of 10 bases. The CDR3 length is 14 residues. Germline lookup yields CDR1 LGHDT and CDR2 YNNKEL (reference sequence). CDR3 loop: CASSLTAGNTEAFF. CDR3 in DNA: TGTGCCAGCAGCCTGACAGCCGGGAACACTGAAGCTTTCTTT.

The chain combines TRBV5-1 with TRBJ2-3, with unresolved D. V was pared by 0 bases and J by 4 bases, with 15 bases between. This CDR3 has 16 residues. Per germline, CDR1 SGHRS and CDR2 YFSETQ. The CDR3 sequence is CASSLALEYSSDTQYF. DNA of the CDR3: TGCGCCAGCAGCTTGGCCCTAGAGTATTCGTCAGATACGCAGTATTTT.

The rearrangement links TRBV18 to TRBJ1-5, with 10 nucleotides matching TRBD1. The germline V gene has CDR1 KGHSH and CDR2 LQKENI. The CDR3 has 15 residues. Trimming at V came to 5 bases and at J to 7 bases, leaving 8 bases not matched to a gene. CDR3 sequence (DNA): TGTGCCAGCTCAGCTACTCGGGACAGGGGCCAGCCCCAGCATTTT. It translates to CASSATRDRGQPQHF.

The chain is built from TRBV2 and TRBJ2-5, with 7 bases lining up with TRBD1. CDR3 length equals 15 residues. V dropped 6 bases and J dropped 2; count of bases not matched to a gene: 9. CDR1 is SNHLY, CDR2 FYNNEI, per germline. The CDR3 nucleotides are TGTGCCAGCAGCACTAGGGGGCGCGGGCAAGAGACCCAGTACTTC. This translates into CASSTRGRGQETQYF.

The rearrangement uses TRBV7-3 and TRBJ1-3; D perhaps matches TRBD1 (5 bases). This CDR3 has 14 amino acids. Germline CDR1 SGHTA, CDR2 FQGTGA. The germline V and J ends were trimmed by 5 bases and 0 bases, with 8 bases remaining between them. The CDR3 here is CASSPDSSGNTIYF. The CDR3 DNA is TGTGCCAGCAGCCCAGACAGCTCTGGAAACACCATATATTTT.

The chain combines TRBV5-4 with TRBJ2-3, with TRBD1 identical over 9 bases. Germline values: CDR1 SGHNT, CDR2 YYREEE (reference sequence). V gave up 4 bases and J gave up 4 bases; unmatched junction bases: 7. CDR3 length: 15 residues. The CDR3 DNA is TGTGCCAGCAGCCTGGGACAGGGTTTATCAGATACGCAGTATTTT. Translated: CASSLGQGLSDTQYF.

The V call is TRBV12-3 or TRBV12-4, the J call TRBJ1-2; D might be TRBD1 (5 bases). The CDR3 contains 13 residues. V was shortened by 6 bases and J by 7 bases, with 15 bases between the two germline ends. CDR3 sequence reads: CASRQGSSVGYTF. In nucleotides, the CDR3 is TGTGCCAGCAGGCAGGGCTCTAGCGTTGGCTACACCTTC.

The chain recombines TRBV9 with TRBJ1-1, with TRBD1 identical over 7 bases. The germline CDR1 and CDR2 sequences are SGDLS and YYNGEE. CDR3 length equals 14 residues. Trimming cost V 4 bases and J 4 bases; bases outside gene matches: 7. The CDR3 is CASSLGQLSTEAFF. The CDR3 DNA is TGTGCCAGCAGCCTGGGACAGCTTTCCACTGAAGCTTTCTTT.

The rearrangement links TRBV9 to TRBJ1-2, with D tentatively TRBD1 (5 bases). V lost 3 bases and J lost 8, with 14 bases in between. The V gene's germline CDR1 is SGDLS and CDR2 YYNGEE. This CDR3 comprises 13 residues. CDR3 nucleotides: TGTGCCAGCAGCGCCGCAGGGTTTTCGGGCTACACCTTC. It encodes CASSAAGFSGYTF. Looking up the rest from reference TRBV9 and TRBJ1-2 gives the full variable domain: DSGVTQTPKHLITATGQRVTLRCSPRSGDLSVYWYQQSLDQGLQFLIQYYNGEERAKGNILERFSAQQFPDLHSELNLSSLELGDSALYFCASSAAGFSGYTFGSGTRLTVV.

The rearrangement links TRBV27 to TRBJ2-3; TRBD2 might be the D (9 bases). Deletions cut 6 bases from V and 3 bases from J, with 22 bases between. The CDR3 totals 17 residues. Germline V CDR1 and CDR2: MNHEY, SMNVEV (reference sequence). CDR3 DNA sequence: TGTGCCAGCAGACCCCAGGGGGCGGGGGGGCTGACAGATACGCAGTATTTT. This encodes CASRPQGAGGLTDTQYF.

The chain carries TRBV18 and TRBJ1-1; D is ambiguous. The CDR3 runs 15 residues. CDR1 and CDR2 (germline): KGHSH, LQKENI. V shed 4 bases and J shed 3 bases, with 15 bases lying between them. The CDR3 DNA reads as TGTGCCAGCTCACTTTCAATTCGGGGTTACACTGAAGCTTTCTTT. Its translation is CASSLSIRGYTEAFF.

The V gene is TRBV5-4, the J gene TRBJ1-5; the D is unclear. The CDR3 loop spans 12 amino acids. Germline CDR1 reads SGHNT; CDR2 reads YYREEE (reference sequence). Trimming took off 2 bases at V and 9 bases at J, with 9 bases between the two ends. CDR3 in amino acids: CASSFERGPQHF. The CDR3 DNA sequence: TGTGCCAGCAGCTTCGAACGGGGGCCCCAGCATTTT.

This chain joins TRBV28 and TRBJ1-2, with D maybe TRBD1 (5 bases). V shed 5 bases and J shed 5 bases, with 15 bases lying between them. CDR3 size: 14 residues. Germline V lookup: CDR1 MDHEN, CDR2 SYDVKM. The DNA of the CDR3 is TGTGCCAGCAGTCGGGGGGGGGACGTATATGGCTACACCTTC. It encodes CASSRGGDVYGYTF.

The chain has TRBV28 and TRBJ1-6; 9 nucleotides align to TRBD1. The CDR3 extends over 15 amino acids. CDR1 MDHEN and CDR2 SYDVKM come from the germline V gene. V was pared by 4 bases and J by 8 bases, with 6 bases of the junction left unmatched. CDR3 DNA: TGTGCCAGCAGTTCGCCGGGACAGGGTTATTCACCCCTCCACTTT. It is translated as CASSSPGQGYSPLHF.

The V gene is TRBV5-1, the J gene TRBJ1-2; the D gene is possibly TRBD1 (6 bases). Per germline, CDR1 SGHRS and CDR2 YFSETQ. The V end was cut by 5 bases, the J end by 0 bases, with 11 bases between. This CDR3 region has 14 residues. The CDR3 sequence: CASRMTGTNYGYTF. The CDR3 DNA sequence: TGCGCCAGCAGGATGACAGGAACTAACTATGGCTACACCTTC. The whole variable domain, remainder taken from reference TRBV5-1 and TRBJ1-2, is KAGVTQTPRYLIKTRGQQVTLSCSPISGHRSVSWYQQTPGQGLQFLFEYFSETQRNKGNFPGRFSGRQFSNSRSEMNVSTLELGDSALYLCASRMTGTNYGYTFGSGTRLTVV.

The CDR3 loop reads CASSVLPTPGNTIYF. CDR3 coding DNA: TGTGCCAGCAGTGTACTACCCACCCCTGGAAACACCATATATTTT. The genes are TRBV2 and TRBJ1-3; no definite D call. The CDR3 is 15 residues long. With 4 bases removed from V and 2 bases from J, the gap between germline ends came to 12 bases. CDR1 and CDR2 from the germline V gene are SNHLY and FYNNEI.

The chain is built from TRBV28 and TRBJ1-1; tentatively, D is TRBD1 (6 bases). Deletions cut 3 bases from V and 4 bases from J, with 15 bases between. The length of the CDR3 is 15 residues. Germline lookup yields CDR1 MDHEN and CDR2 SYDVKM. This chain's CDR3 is CASSFRPQGSTEAFF. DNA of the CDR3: TGTGCCAGCAGTTTTCGTCCTCAGGGGTCCACTGAAGCTTTCTTT.

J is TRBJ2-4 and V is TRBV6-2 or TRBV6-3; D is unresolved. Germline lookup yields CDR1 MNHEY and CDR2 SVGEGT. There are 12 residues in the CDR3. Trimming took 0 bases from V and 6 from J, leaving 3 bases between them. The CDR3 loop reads CASSYSANIQYF. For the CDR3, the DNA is TGTGCCAGCAGTTACTCGGCAAACATTCAGTACTTC.

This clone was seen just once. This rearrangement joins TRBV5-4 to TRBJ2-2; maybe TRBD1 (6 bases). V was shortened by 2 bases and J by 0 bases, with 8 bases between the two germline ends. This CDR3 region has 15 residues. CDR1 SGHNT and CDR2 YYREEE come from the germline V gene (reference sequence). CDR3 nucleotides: TGTGCCAGCAGCTTAGGGGGAGCGAACACCGGGGAGCTGTTTTTT. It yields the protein CASSLGGANTGELFF.

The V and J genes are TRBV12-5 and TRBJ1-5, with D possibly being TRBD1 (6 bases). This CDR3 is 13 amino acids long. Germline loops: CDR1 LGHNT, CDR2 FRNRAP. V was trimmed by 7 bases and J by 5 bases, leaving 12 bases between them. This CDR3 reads CASALGADQPQHF. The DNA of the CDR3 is TGTGCTAGTGCCCTGGGGGCGGATCAGCCCCAGCATTTT.

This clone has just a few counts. CDR3 in DNA: TGTGCCAGCAGAACGGGGACAGCGTTCACCGGGGAGCTGTTTTTT. Its translation: CASRTGTAFTGELFF. This chain connects TRBV2 to TRBJ2-2, with 7 bases lining up with TRBD1. This CDR3 contains 15 residues. CDR1 and CDR2 from the germline V gene are SNHLY and FYNNEI. With 6 bases clipped from V and 4 bases from J, the junction kept 8 bases outside the gene matches.

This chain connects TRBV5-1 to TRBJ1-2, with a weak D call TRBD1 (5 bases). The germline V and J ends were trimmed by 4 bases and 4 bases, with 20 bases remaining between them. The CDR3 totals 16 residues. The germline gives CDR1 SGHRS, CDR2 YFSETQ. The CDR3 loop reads CASSPGTADSLYGYTF. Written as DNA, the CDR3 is TGCGCCAGCAGCCCGGGGACTGCGGACTCCCTCTATGGCTACACCTTC.

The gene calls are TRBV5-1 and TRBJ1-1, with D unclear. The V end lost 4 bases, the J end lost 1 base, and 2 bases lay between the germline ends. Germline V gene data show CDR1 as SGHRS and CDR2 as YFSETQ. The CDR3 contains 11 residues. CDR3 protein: CASSRNTEAFF. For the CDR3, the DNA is TGCGCCAGCAGCCGGAACACTGAAGCTTTCTTT.

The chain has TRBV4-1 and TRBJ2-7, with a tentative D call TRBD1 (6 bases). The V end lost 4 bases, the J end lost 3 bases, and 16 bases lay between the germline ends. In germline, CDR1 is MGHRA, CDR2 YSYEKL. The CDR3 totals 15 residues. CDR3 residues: CASSLRGRRDYEQYF. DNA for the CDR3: TGCGCCAGCAGCCTTAGGGGGAGACGGGACTACGAGCAGTACTTC.

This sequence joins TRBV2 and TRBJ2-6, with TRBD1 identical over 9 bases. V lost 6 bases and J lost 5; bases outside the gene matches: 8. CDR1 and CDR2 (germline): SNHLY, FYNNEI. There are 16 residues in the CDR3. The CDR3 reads CASRPGQGDWANVLTF. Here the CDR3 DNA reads TGTGCCAGCAGGCCGGGACAGGGCGACTGGGCCAACGTCCTGACTTTC.

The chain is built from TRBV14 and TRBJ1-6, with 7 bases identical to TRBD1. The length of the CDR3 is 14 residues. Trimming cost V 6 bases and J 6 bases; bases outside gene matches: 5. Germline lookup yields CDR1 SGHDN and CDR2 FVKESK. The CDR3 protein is CASRVGQSNSPLHF. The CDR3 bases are TGTGCCAGCAGAGTGGGACAGAGTAATTCACCCCTCCACTTT.

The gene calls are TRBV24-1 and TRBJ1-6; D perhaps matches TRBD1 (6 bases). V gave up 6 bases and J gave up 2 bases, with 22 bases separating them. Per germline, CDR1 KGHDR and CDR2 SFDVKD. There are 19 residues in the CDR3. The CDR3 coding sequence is TGTGCCACCAGTTGGGCAGGGGTGAAAGTGAGAACCTATAATTCACCCCTCCACTTT. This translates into CATSWAGVKVRTYNSPLHF.